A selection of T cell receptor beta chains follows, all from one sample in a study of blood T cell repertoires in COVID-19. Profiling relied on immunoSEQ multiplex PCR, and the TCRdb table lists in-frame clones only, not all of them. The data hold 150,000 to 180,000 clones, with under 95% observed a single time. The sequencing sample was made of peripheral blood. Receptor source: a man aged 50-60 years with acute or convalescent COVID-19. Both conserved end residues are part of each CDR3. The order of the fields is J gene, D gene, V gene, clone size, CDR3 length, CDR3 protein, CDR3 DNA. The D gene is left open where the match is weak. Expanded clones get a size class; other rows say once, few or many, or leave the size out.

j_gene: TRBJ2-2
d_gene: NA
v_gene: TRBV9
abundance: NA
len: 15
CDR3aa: CASSVRPSSGGELFF
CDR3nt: TGTGCCAGCAGCGTCCGTCCATCCTCGGGCGGGGAGCTGTTTTTT

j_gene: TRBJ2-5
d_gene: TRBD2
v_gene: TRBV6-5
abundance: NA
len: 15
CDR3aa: CASSIGLAGVETQYF
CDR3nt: TGTGCCAGCAGCATCGGACTAGCGGGGGTTGAGACCCAGTACTTC

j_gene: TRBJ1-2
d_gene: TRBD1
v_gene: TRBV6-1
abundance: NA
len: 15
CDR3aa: CASSEAATGDVGYTF
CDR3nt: TGTGCCAGCAGTGAAGCTGCGACAGGGGACGTAGGCTACACCTTC

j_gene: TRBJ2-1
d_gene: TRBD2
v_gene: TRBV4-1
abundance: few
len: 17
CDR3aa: CASSQGLAGGLYNEQFF
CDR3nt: TGCGCCAGCAGCCAAGGCTTAGCGGGGGGGCTTTACAATGAGCAGTTCTTC

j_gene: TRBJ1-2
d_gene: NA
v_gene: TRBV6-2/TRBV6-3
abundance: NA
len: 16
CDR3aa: CASSYSMGHEFYGYTF
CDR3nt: TGTGCCAGCAGTTACTCGATGGGACACGAATTCTATGGCTACACCTTC

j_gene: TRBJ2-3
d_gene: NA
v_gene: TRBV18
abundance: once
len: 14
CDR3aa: CASSPSGQTDTQYF
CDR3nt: TGTGCCAGCTCACCATCCGGACAGACTGATACGCAGTATTTT

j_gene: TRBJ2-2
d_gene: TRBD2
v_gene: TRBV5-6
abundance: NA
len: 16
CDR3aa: CASSLLGRGGDGELFF
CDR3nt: TGTGCCAGCAGCTTGCTCGGGAGGGGTGGCGACGGGGAGCTGTTTTTT

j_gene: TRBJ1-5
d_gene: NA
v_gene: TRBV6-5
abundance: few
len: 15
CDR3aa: CASSYSGALGQPQHF
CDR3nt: TGTGCCAGCAGTTACTCGGGGGCGCTTGGTCAGCCCCAGCATTTT

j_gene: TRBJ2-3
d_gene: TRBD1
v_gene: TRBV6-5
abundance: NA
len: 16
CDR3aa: CASIYTRQGARDTQYF
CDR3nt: TGTGCCAGCATTTATACACGACAGGGGGCGAGAGATACGCAGTATTTT

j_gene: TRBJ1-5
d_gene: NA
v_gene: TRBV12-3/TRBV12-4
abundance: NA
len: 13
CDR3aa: CASSLGGFQPQHF
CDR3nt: TGTGCCAGCAGTTTGGGGGGGTTTCAGCCCCAGCATTTT

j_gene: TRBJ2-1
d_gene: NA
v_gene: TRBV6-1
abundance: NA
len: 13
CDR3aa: CASSRRTEGEQFF
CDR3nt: TGTGCCAGCAGTCGCCGGACAGAGGGTGAGCAGTTCTTC

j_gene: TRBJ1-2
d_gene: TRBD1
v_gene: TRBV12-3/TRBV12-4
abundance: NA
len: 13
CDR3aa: CASRGTGEDGYTF
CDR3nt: TGTGCCAGCAGGGGGACAGGGGAGGATGGCTACACCTTC

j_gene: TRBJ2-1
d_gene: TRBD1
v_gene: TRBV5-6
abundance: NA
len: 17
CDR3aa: CASSLALLRDRVNEQFF
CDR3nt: TGTGCCAGCAGCTTGGCTCTGCTTCGGGACAGGGTTAATGAGCAGTTCTTC

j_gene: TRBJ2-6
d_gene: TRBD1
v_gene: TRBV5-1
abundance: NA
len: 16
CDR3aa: CASSQTGVSGANVLTF
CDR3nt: TGCGCCAGCAGCCAGACAGGGGTCTCTGGGGCCAACGTCCTGACTTTC

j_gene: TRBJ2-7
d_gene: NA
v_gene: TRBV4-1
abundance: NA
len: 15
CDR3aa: CASSPGSRERSEQYF
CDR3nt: TGCGCCAGCAGCCCCGGTTCGAGGGAAAGATCAGAGCAGTACTTC

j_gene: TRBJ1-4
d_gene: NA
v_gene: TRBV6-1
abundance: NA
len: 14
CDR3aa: CASREGGANEKLFF
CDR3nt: TGTGCCAGCAGGGAAGGGGGAGCTAATGAAAAACTGTTTTTT

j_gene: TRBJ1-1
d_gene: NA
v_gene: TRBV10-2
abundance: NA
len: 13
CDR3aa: CASSATGFTEAFF
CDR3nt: TGCGCCAGCAGTGCAACAGGGTTCACTGAAGCTTTCTTT

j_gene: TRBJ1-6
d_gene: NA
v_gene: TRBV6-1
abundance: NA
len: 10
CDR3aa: CASSEVTLHF
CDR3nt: TGTGCCAGCAGTGAAGTCACCCTCCACTTT

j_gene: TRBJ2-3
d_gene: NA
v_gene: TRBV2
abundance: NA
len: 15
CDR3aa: CASSEDREVTDTQYF
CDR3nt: TGTGCCAGCAGTGAGGATAGGGAGGTTACAGATACGCAGTATTTT

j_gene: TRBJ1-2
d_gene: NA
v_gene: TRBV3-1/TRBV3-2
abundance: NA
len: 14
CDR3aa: CASSPPGQGGGYTF
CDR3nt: TGTGCCAGCAGCCCTCCGGGGCAGGGAGGCGGCTACACCTTC

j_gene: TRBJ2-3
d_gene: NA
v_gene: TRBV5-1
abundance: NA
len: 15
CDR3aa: CASSSQGARTDTQYF
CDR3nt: TGCGCCAGCAGCTCCCAAGGGGCGCGCACAGATACGCAGTATTTT

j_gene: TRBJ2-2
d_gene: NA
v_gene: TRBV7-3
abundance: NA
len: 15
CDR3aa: CASSLTSGNTGELFF
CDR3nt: TGTGCCAGCAGCTTAACTAGCGGGAACACCGGGGAGCTGTTTTTT

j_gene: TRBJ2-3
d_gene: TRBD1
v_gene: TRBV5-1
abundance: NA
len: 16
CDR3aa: CASSLVGGQGTDTQYF
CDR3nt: TGCGCCAGCAGCTTGGTTGGGGGACAGGGCACAGATACGCAGTATTTT

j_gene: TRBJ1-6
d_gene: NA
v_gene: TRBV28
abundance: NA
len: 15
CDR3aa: CASTSVEGRGGPLHF
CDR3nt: TGTGCCAGCACCTCTGTCGAGGGTCGTGGGGGGCCCCTCCACTTT

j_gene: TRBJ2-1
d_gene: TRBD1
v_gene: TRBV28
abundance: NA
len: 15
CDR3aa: CASREPGQSVGEQFF
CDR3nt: TGTGCCAGCCGAGAACCGGGACAGTCAGTGGGTGAGCAGTTCTTC

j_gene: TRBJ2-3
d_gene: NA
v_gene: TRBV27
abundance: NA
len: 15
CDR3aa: CASSLLGTGGGTQYF
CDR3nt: TGTGCCAGCAGTTTATTGGGGACTGGGGGAGGTACGCAGTATTTT

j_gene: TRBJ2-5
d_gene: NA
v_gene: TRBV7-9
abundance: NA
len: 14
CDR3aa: CASSADSHQETQYF
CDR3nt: TGTGCCAGCAGCGCAGACAGCCACCAAGAGACCCAGTACTTC

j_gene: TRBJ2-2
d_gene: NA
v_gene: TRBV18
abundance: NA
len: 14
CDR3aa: CASFGGTNTGELFF
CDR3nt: TGTGCCAGCTTCGGCGGTACGAACACCGGGGAGCTGTTTTTT

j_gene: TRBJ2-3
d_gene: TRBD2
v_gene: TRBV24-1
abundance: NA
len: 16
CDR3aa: CATSDPIAGELNTQYF
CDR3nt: TGTGCCACCAGTGACCCCATAGCGGGAGAATTAAATACGCAGTATTTT

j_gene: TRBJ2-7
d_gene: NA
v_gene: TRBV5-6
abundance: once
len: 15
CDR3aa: CASSLGFPTSSEQYF
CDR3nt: TGTGCCAGCAGCTTGGGGTTCCCAACTAGCTCCGAGCAGTACTTC

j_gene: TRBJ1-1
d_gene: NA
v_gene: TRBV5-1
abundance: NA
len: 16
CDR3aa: CASSQPADRPNTEAFF
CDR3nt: TGCGCCAGCAGCCAACCCGCCGACAGGCCGAACACTGAAGCTTTCTTT

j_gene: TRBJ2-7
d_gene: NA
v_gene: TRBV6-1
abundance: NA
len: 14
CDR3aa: CASSEGLPRAEQYF
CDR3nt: TGTGCCAGCAGTGAGGGACTCCCTAGGGCCGAGCAGTACTTC

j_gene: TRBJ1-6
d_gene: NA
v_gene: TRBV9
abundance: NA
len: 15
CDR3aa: CASSVDSRFNSPLHF
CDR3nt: TGTGCCAGCAGCGTAGACAGCCGGTTTAATTCACCCCTCCACTTT

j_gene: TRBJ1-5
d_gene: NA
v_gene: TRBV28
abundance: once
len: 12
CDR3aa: CASSPPGQPQHF
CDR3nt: TGTGCCAGCAGCCCCCCGGGTCAGCCCCAGCATTTT

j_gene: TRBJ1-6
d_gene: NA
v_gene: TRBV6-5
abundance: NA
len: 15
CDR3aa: CASSYGGRGGSPLHF
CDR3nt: TGTGCCAGCAGTTACGGCGGGCGGGGGGGTTCACCCCTCCACTTT

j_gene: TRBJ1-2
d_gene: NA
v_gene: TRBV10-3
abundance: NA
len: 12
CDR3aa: CAARALGDGYTF
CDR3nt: TGTGCCGCCAGGGCTCTGGGTGATGGCTACACCTTC

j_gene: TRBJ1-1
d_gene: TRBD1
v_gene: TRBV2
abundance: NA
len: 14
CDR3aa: CASRSRDRGSEAFF
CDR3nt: TGTGCCAGCAGGTCCCGGGACAGGGGCAGTGAAGCTTTCTTT

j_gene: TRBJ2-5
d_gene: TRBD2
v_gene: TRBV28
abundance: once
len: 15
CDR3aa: CASSPSGGIQETQYF
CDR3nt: TGTGCCAGCAGCCCCAGCGGGGGCATACAAGAGACCCAGTACTTC

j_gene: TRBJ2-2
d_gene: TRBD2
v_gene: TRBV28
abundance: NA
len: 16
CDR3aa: CASRRGGGSNTGELFF
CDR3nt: TGTGCCAGCCGTCGGGGGGGTGGATCGAACACCGGGGAGCTGTTTTTT

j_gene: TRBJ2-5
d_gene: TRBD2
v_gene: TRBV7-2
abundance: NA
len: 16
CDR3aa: CASSLIAGATQETQYF
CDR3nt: TGTGCCAGCAGCTTGATAGCGGGGGCCACCCAAGAGACCCAGTACTTC

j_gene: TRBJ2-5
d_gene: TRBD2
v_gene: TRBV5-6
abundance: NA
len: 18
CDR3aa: CASSSTGGTSGREETQYF
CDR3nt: TGTGCCAGCAGCTCGACTGGAGGGACTAGCGGGAGGGAAGAGACCCAGTACTTC

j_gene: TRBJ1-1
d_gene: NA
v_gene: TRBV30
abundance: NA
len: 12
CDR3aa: CAWSVEGRRAFF
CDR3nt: TGTGCCTGGAGTGTAGAGGGCCGGAGGGCTTTCTTT

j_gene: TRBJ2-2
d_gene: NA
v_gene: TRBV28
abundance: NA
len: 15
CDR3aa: CASSLVQGNTGELFF
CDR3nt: TGTGCCAGCAGTTTGGTACAGGGCAACACCGGGGAGCTGTTTTTT

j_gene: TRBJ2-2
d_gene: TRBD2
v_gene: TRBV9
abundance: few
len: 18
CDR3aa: CASSDGLAGRQFTGELFF
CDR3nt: TGTGCCAGCAGCGACGGACTAGCGGGTAGGCAATTCACCGGGGAGCTGTTTTTT

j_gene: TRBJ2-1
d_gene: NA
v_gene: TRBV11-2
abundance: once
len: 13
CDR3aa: CASSTGIPVEQFF
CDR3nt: TGTGCCAGCAGCACGGGGATTCCGGTTGAGCAGTTCTTC

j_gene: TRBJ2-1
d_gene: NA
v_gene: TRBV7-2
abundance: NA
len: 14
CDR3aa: CASSFMAVANEQFF
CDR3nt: TGTGCCAGCAGCTTTATGGCCGTTGCCAATGAGCAGTTCTTC

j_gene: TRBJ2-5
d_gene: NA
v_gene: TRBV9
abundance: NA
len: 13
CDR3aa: CASSVAGKETQYF
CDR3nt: TGTGCCAGCAGCGTAGCGGGGAAAGAGACCCAGTACTTC

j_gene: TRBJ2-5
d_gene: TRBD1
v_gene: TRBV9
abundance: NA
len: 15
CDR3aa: CASSEDRGPQETQYF
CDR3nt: TGTGCCAGCAGCGAGGACAGGGGACCCCAAGAGACCCAGTACTTC

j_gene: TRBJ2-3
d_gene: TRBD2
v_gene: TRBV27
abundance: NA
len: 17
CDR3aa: CASSLLGTSGSEDTQYF
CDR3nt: TGTGCCAGCAGTCTCCTAGGGACTAGCGGGAGTGAAGATACGCAGTATTTT

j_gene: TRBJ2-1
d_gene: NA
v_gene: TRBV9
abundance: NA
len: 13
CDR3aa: CASSVARGNEQFF
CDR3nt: TGTGCCAGCAGCGTAGCTCGGGGGAATGAGCAGTTCTTC

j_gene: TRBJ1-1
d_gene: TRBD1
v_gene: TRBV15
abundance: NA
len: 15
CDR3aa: CATSRDLTGGTEAFF
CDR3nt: TGTGCCACCAGCAGAGATCTGACAGGGGGAACTGAAGCTTTCTTT

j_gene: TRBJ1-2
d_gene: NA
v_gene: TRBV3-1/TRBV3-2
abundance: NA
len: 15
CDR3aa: CASSPLPEGGYGYTF
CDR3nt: TGTGCCAGCAGCCCTCTCCCGGAGGGAGGCTATGGCTACACCTTC

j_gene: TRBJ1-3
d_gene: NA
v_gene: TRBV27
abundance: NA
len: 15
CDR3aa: CASSLGLTSGNTIYF
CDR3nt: TGTGCCAGCAGTTTAGGGCTGACCTCTGGAAACACCATATATTTT

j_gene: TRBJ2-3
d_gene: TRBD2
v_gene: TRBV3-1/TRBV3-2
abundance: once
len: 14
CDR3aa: CASSQRLATDTQYF
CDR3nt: TGTGCCAGCAGCCAGAGACTAGCTACAGATACGCAGTATTTT

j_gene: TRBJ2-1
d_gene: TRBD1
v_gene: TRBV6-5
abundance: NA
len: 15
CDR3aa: CASRSQGASYNEQFF
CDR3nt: TGTGCCAGCAGGTCTCAGGGGGCGTCCTACAATGAGCAGTTCTTC

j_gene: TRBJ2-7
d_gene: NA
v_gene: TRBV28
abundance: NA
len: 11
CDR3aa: CASQTGYEQYF
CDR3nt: TGTGCCAGTCAGACGGGTTACGAGCAGTACTTC

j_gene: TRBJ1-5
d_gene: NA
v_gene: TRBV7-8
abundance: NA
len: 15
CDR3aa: CASSFSGLSNQPQHF
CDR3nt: TGTGCCAGCAGCTTCTCCGGACTTAGCAATCAGCCCCAGCATTTT

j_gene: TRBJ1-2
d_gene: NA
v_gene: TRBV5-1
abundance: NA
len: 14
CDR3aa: CASSFQGLDYGYTF
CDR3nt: TGCGCCAGCAGCTTTCAGGGTCTAGACTATGGCTACACCTTC

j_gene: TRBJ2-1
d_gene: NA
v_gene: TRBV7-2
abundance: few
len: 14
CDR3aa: CASSATWVGNEQFF
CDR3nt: TGTGCCAGCAGCGCGACTTGGGTTGGAAATGAGCAGTTCTTC

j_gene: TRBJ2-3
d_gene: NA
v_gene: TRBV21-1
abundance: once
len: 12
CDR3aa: CASRGGTDTQYF
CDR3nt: TGTGCCAGCAGAGGAGGCACAGATACGCAGTATTTT